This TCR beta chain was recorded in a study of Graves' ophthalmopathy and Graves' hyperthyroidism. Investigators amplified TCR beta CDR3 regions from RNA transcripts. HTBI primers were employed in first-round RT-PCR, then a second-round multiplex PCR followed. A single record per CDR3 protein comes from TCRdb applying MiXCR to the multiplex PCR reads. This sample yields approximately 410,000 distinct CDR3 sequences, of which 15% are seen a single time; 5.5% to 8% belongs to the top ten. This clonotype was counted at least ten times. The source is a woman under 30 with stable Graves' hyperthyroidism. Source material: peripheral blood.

In nucleotides, the CDR3 is TGTGCCAGTAGTAGACTAGCGGGGTCCAGCTCCTACGAGCAGTACTTC. Translation gives CASSRLAGSSSYEQYF. The gene calls are TRBV19 and TRBJ2-7, with 11 nucleotides matching TRBD2. J was trimmed by 0 bases and V by 4 bases; bases with no gene match: 5. The CDR3 runs 16 residues. Germline CDR1 reads LNHDA; CDR2 reads SQIVND (reference sequence).